Below, 30 T cell receptor beta chains from the same sample are listed, as sequenced in a study of identifying expanded T cells in peripheral blood. The data were produced by immunoSEQ multiplex PCR, yet TCRdb's version contains in-frame clones alone and is incomplete. The sample carries about 130,000 clones, 75% to 90% recorded once. Sequencing was carried out using blood. The origin of the receptors is a person aged 18-69 years in good health.

This chain connects TRBV7-3 to TRBJ1-2, with no clear D. Germline values: CDR1 SGHTA, CDR2 FQGTGA. Between the trimmed V and J ends, which lost 1 base and 7 bases, there was a span of 22 bases. The CDR3 has 17 amino acids. In DNA, the CDR3 is TGTGCCAGCAGCTTAAATGGTGCATCGGGAACCCGATCTGGCTACACCTTC. Translated: CASSLNGASGTRSGYTF. Full variable domain (missing parts from reference TRBV7-3 and TRBJ1-2): GAGVSQTPSNKVTEKGKYVELRCDPISGHTALYWYRQSLGQGPEFLIYFQGTGAADDSGLPNDRFFAVRPEGSVSTLKIQRTERGDSAVYLCASSLNGASGTRSGYTFGSGTRLTVV.

In this sample, this clone turned up once. The chain has TRBV6-1 and TRBJ2-1; D tentatively fits TRBD1 or TRBD2 (5 bases each). V dropped 6 bases and J dropped 5 bases, with 17 bases sitting between them. Germline CDR1 is MNHNS and CDR2 is SASEGT. CDR3 length equals 15 residues. For the CDR3, the DNA is TGTGCCAGCAGGGGAGCAGGGAATCGCGACAATGAGCAGTTCTTC. Translated: CASRGAGNRDNEQFF.

The CDR3 DNA reads TGTGCCAGCAGTTCCGCGGCCCGGGACCTAACCTACGAGCAGTACTTC. This sequence encodes CASSSAARDLTYEQYF. This chain uses TRBV6-5 with TRBJ2-7; D is tentatively TRBD1 or TRBD2 (5 bases each). The V end lost 4 bases, the J end lost 2 bases, and 18 bases lay between the germline ends. CDR1 is MNHEY and CDR2 is SVGAGI in the germline V gene. The CDR3 runs to 16 residues.

The chain combines TRBV13 with TRBJ2-7, with D unresolved. The V end lost 4 bases, the J end lost 4 bases, and 8 bases lay between the germline ends. CDR1 PRHDT and CDR2 FYEKMQ come from the germline V gene (reference sequence). The CDR3 covers 12 residues. The CDR3 region has the DNA TGTGCCAGCAGCTCCTCCCAATACGAGCAGTACTTC. Translating gives CASSSSQYEQYF.

The chain recombines TRBV5-1 with TRBJ1-1, with D hard to call. The V gene's germline CDR1 is SGHRS and CDR2 YFSETQ. V lost 0 bases and J lost 1, with 13 bases in between. The CDR3 has 16 amino acids. For the CDR3, the DNA is TGCGCCAGCAGCTTGGGGACTTACGGTCAGAACACTGAAGCTTTCTTT. This gives the protein CASSLGTYGQNTEAFF. Variable domain in full (rest from reference TRBV5-1 and TRBJ1-1): KAGVTQTPRYLIKTRGQQVTLSCSPISGHRSVSWYQQTPGQGLQFLFEYFSETQRNKGNFPGRFSGRQFSNSRSEMNVSTLELGDSALYLCASSLGTYGQNTEAFFGQGTRLTVV.

This clone was recorded only once. The J gene is TRBJ1-5, the V gene TRBV19, with D possibly TRBD1 on 6 matching bases. Germline loops: CDR1 LNHDA, CDR2 SQIVND (reference sequence). This CDR3 is built from 13 residues. The chain's CDR3 is CAGGGQVNQPQHF. CDR3 coding DNA: TGTGCAGGGGGGGGGCAGGTCAATCAGCCCCAGCATTTT.

This clone was counted a single time. The chain has TRBV5-4 and TRBJ2-1; 8 bases fit TRBD2. The CDR3 covers 16 residues. Germline CDR1 and CDR2: SGHNT and YYREEE (reference sequence). The J segment lost 6 bases and the V segment lost 6 bases, leaving 14 bases of the junction unmatched. The chain's CDR3 is CASTQAAGRGSNEQFF. DNA of the CDR3: TGTGCCAGCACCCAGGCTGCCGGGAGGGGGAGCAATGAGCAGTTCTTC.

The gene calls are TRBV7-2 and TRBJ1-2; 7 bases are shared with TRBD1. From germline, CDR1 is SGHTA and CDR2 FQGNSA. The V and J ends lost 4 bases and 1 base, in that order; junction bases with no gene match: 15. The CDR3 length is 18 residues. The CDR3 coding sequence is TGTGCCAGCAGCTCCTACCCCCTCACAGGGGACCTTAACTATGGCTACACCTTC. Translated: CASSSYPLTGDLNYGYTF.

This chain connects TRBV7-9 to TRBJ1-3, with D tentatively TRBD1 (6 bases). The germline V gene encodes CDR1 SEHNR and CDR2 FQNEAQ (reference sequence). The germline V and J ends were trimmed by 1 base and 7 bases, with 11 bases remaining between them. CDR3 length: 14 residues. For the CDR3, the DNA is TGTGCCAGCAGCTTAGAGGCAGGGGATAACACCATATATTTT. It translates to CASSLEAGDNTIYF.

The rearrangement links TRBV19 to TRBJ2-7; possibly TRBD1 or TRBD2 for D (6 bases each). From germline, CDR1 is LNHDA and CDR2 SQIVND (reference sequence). Trimming left V 3 bases short and J 0 bases short, with 12 bases between. This CDR3 region has 15 residues. The CDR3 reads CASSMEGVSSYEQYF. As DNA, the CDR3 is TGTGCCAGTAGTATGGAGGGGGTTAGCTCCTACGAGCAGTACTTC.

The gene calls are TRBV29-1 and TRBJ1-1; TRBD1 agrees at 8 bases. V was pared by 2 bases and J by 5 bases, with 13 bases of the junction left unmatched. The CDR3 loop spans 16 amino acids. Germline V gene data show CDR1 as SQVTM and CDR2 as ANQGSEA. The chain's CDR3 is CSVESGGTGSRTEAFF. The CDR3 coding sequence is TGCAGCGTTGAATCAGGGGGGACAGGTTCGAGAACTGAAGCTTTCTTT.

The gene calls are TRBV7-9 and TRBJ2-3; D might be TRBD1 or TRBD2, each matching 5 bases. The V gene's germline CDR1 is SEHNR and CDR2 FQNEAQ (reference sequence). Trimming stripped 5 bases from V and 0 bases from J, with 12 bases between. This CDR3 comprises 15 residues. For the CDR3, the DNA is TGTGCCAGCAGCCCATATGGGGGAAGCACAGATACGCAGTATTTT. Amino acid sequence: CASSPYGGSTDTQYF.

CDR3 in DNA: TGTGCCAGCAGTGAACCAGGACACCTATATAATTCACCCCTCCACTTT. It yields the protein CASSEPGHLYNSPLHF. J is TRBJ1-6 and V is TRBV25-1; D possibly corresponds to TRBD1 (5 bases). Germline assignment: CDR1 MGHDK and CDR2 SYGVNS. Deletions cut 2 bases from V and 4 bases from J, with 12 bases between. The CDR3 extends over 16 amino acids.

CDR3 amino acids: CASSQEWLQASTDTQYF. In DNA form, the CDR3 reads TGCGCCAGCAGCCAAGAATGGCTTCAAGCTAGCACAGATACGCAGTATTTT. This rearrangement joins TRBV4-3 to TRBJ2-3; D is undetermined. The germline CDR1 and CDR2 sequences are LGHNA and YSLEER. The CDR3 extends over 17 amino acids. The V end was cut by 0 bases, the J end by 0 bases, with 13 bases between.

The J gene is TRBJ2-4, the V gene TRBV5-8, with 7 bases aligning to TRBD2. The CDR3 has 11 residues. V trimming: 5 bases; J trimming: 13 bases; junction bases outside the gene matches: 6. Germline loops: CDR1 SGHTS, CDR2 YDEGEE. CDR3 loop: CASSRSGDQYF. Here the CDR3 DNA reads TGTGCCAGCAGTAGGAGCGGGGACCAGTACTTC.

The chain couples TRBV6-5 to TRBJ2-5, with 12 bases aligning to TRBD2. J lost 12 bases, V lost 5 bases, and 10 bases had no gene match. This CDR3 is 14 amino acids long. Germline lookup yields CDR1 MNHEY and CDR2 SVGAGI. CDR3 coding DNA: TGTGCCAGCAGTGATAGGACTAGCGGGACCCCTGAGTACTTC. Translation gives CASSDRTSGTPEYF.

This clone showed up just once. The V gene is TRBV14, the J gene TRBJ2-7; tentatively, D is TRBD2 (6 bases). The CDR3 length is 13 residues. V lost 4 bases to trimming and J lost 2 bases, with 9 bases between them. In germline, CDR1 is SGHDN, CDR2 FVKESK. CDR3 nucleotides: TGTGCCAGCAGCCGAGGACTAACCTACGAGCAGTACTTC. Amino acids: CASSRGLTYEQYF.

The chain carries TRBV6-5 and TRBJ1-2, with D possibly being TRBD1 (6 bases). The germline V gene encodes CDR1 MNHEY and CDR2 SVGAGI. Trimming removed 5 bases from V and 5 bases from J, with 15 bases in between. The CDR3 contains 14 residues. CDR3 nucleotides: TGTGCCAGCAGTGGAGGACAGAACCAGTATGGCTACACCTTC. Translating it yields CASSGGQNQYGYTF.

The genes are TRBV7-2 and TRBJ2-1, with 8 positions matching TRBD2. CDR3 size: 13 residues. V shed 1 base and J 14 bases; nucleotides not matched to a gene: 7. Germline lookup yields CDR1 SGHTA and CDR2 FQGNSA. CDR3 loop: CASSLGTSMGKFF. CDR3 nucleotide sequence: TGTGCCAGCAGCTTAGGGACTAGCATGGGGAAGTTCTTC.

The chain has TRBV19 and TRBJ2-1; 9 bases are a match to TRBD1. From germline, CDR1 is LNHDA and CDR2 SQIVND (reference sequence). CDR3 length equals 14 residues. J gave up 9 bases and V 3 bases, and 6 bases lay outside the gene matches. The DNA for the CDR3 is TGTGCCAGTAGTATGACAGGGGGGGTGAGTGAGCAGTTCTTC. This sequence encodes CASSMTGGVSEQFF.

In this sample, this clone turned up once. This rearrangement joins TRBV18 to TRBJ2-1; 12 bases fit TRBD2. V gave up 1 base and J gave up 7 bases; unmatched junction bases: 5. CDR1 and CDR2 (germline): KGHSH, LQKENI. The CDR3 spans 16 residues. The CDR3: CASSPQFTSGGNEQFF. The DNA for the CDR3 is TGTGCCAGCTCACCACAGTTCACTAGCGGGGGGAATGAGCAGTTCTTC.

This chain links TRBV5-1 with TRBJ1-1; D is perhaps TRBD1 (6 bases). From germline, CDR1 is SGHRS and CDR2 YFSETQ. V lost 3 bases to trimming and J lost 3 bases, with 18 bases between them. The CDR3 runs 16 residues. CDR3 in amino acids: CASSSGGRGLDTEAFF. CDR3 coding DNA: TGCGCCAGCAGCTCCGGGGGGCGCGGTTTGGACACTGAAGCTTTCTTT.

This chain uses TRBV21-1 with TRBJ2-3; the table's D gene call, TRBD1, was not cross checked with the DNA. TRBV21-1 represents a pseudogene. The CDR3 runs 13 residues. The CDR3 reads CASTKQGPDTQYF. The DNA for the CDR3 is TGTGCCAGCACTAAACAGGGGCCAGATACGCAGTATTTT.

This clone was seen a few times. V gene TRBV9 combines with J gene TRBJ1-1, with D perhaps matching TRBD1 (5 bases). V lost 4 bases and J lost 5, with 12 bases in between. CDR1 is SGDLS and CDR2 is YYNGEE in the germline V gene. The CDR3 spans 13 residues. The CDR3 spells CASSPHEGTEAFF. The CDR3 DNA is TGTGCCAGCAGCCCCCACGAGGGGACTGAAGCTTTCTTT.

The chain has TRBV30 and TRBJ2-1, with D possibly matching TRBD2 (6 bases). Looked up from germline, CDR1 is GTSNPN and CDR2 is SVGIG (reference sequence). This CDR3 has 15 amino acids. The V and J ends lost 3 bases and 4 bases respectively, with 16 bases between them. CDR3 protein: CAWSRTGLSYNEQFF. In DNA, the CDR3 is TGTGCCTGGAGCCGTACGGGACTTTCATACAATGAGCAGTTCTTC.

The V gene is TRBV27, the J gene TRBJ2-7, with D perhaps TRBD2 (6 bases). The germline gives CDR1 MNHEY, CDR2 SMNVEV (reference sequence). The CDR3 extends over 12 amino acids. The ends were cut back, 5 bases at V and 5 bases at J, with 10 bases in the middle. The CDR3 loop is CASSLGGHEQYF. For the CDR3, the DNA is TGTGCCAGCAGTCTCGGGGGTCACGAGCAGTACTTC.

The chain uses TRBV7-9 and TRBJ1-4; D not certain. The CDR3 has 17 residues. Deletions cut 0 bases from V and 0 bases from J, with 11 bases between. Germline loops: CDR1 SEHNR, CDR2 FQNEAQ (reference sequence). CDR3 amino acids: CASSLALGTATNEKLFF. The CDR3 DNA follows: TGTGCCAGCAGCTTAGCGTTGGGCACCGCAACTAATGAAAAACTGTTTTTT.

As DNA, the CDR3 is TGCGCCAGCATTACAGGGGGTAATTCACCCCTCCACTTT. This sequence encodes CASITGGNSPLHF. J is TRBJ1-6 and V is TRBV10-2; 8 positions match TRBD1. There are 13 residues in the CDR3. Trimming took 7 bases from V and 6 from J; bases not matched to a gene: 2. Germline values: CDR1 WSHSY, CDR2 SAAADI.

V is TRBV15 and J is TRBJ2-5, with D possibly matching TRBD2 (5 bases). CDR3 length: 14 amino acids. Germline V gene data show CDR1 as LNHNV and CDR2 as YYDKDF (reference sequence). Trimming removed 7 bases from V and 0 bases from J, with 12 bases in between. CDR3 nucleotides: TGTGCCACCATCCGGGGTGGTTACCAAGAGACCCAGTACTTC. It translates to CATIRGGYQETQYF.

This clone appeared a few times. The J gene is TRBJ2-1, the V gene TRBV25-1; 11 bases agree with TRBD2. From germline, CDR1 is MGHDK and CDR2 SYGVNS. This CDR3 contains 17 residues. V trimming: 1 base; J trimming: 8 bases; junction bases outside the gene matches: 10. This CDR3 is CASSEFKIFSGGDEQFF. The CDR3 DNA sequence: TGTGCCAGCAGTGAATTTAAGATATTTAGCGGGGGGGATGAGCAGTTCTTC.